Listed below are T cell receptor beta chains from one sample, sequenced in a study of CD8+ T cells in alopecia areata. The assay was immunoSEQ multiplex PCR, and TCRdb's table has in-frame clones only and misses some. The sample holds more than 140,000 clones, about 88% seen once. The starting material was CD8+ T cells sorted from blood, obtained at week 4, from a patient treated with tofacitinib. All receptors come from a human donor with alopecia areata. The CDR3 runs from the conserved cysteine through the conserved F or W. Fields, in order: D gene, clone size, V gene, J gene, CDR3 DNA, CDR3 protein. A D gene is named only where the DNA matches it firmly. Size is stated for part of the rows, as once, few or many counts, or as a class when the clone is expanded.

-	-	TRBV29-1	TRBJ2-1	TGCAGCGTTTTGACGGAAAACTACAATGAGCAGTTCTTC	CSVLTENYNEQFF
-	-	TRBV4-1	TRBJ2-7	TGCGCCAGCAGCCAAGGGGCTACACCATCCCACGAGCAGTACTTC	CASSQGATPSHEQYF
-	-	TRBV29-1	TRBJ2-2	TGCAGCGTTGAAGCCTCAGATAACACCGGGGAGCTGTTTTTT	CSVEASDNTGELFF
TRBD1	-	TRBV13	TRBJ2-3	TGTGCCAGCAGCAAAGACGGGACAGGGTCAAATACGCAGTATTTT	CASSKDGTGSNTQYF
-	-	TRBV5-1	TRBJ2-1	TGCGCCAGCAGCTTCGGCGGCGACAATGAGCAGTTCTTC	CASSFGGDNEQFF
-	-	TRBV4-1	TRBJ2-7	TGCGCCAGCAGCCAAGGGTTGGGGGACCACGAGCAGTACTTC	CASSQGLGDHEQYF
-	-	TRBV4-1	TRBJ2-5	TGCGCCAGCAGCCAACTACTGTTCCAAGAGACCCAGTACTTC	CASSQLLFQETQYF
-	few	TRBV7-9	TRBJ2-7	TGTGCCAGCAGCTATACAGTGGGCAGGGTCTACGAGCAGTACTTC	CASSYTVGRVYEQYF
-	few	TRBV6-5	TRBJ1-3	TGTGCCAGTTCTGAGGGCGCGAGTGGAAACACCATATATTTT	CASSEGASGNTIYF
TRBD2	-	TRBV7-6	TRBJ2-3	TGTGCCAGCAGCTTAGTTTATACTAGCGGGACCGCAGATACGCAGTATTTT	CASSLVYTSGTADTQYF
-	-	TRBV7-9	TRBJ1-2	TGTGCCAGCAGCTCTACCGGGACGCCGGATGGCTACACCTTC	CASSSTGTPDGYTF
TRBD1	-	TRBV5-1	TRBJ1-1	TGCGCCAGCAGCCCACCGAGGACAGGGATGAACACTGAAGCTTTCTTT	CASSPPRTGMNTEAFF
TRBD1	-	TRBV30	TRBJ1-1	TGTGCCCCCCGACAGGGGGTTGTGACTGAAGCTTTCTTT	CAPRQGVVTEAFF
TRBD1	-	TRBV6-1	TRBJ2-7	TGTGCCAGCACTTGGGACAGGGGCTACGAGCAGTACTTC	CASTWDRGYEQYF
-	-	TRBV30	TRBJ2-7	TGTGCCTGGAGCGAGGGCCCGACCGGGGAGCAGTACTTC	CAWSEGPTGEQYF
TRBD2	once	TRBV7-9	TRBJ2-1	TGTGCCAGCAGCTTTCCGACTAGCGGGAGCTCCTACAATGAGCAGTTCTTC	CASSFPTSGSSYNEQFF
-	few	TRBV6-6	TRBJ2-6	TGTGCCAGCAGCGACCCAGACTCTGGGGCCAACGTCCTGACTTTC	CASSDPDSGANVLTF
-	-	TRBV7-9	TRBJ2-1	TGTGCCAGCAGCCGCGCTGTGAGTGAGCAGTTCTTC	CASSRAVSEQFF
TRBD1	-	TRBV15	TRBJ2-7	TGTGCCACCAGCACAAGGACAGGTACCGGCGAGCAGTACTTC	CATSTRTGTGEQYF
-	-	TRBV27	TRBJ2-5	TGTGCCAGCAGTATGTCGGCCCTGCGTAGCGAGACCCAGTACTTC	CASSMSALRSETQYF
-	-	TRBV6-5	TRBJ2-7	TGTGCCAGCAGTTACTGGGGAGTAGGGGAGCAGTACTTC	CASSYWGVGEQYF
-	-	TRBV6-5	TRBJ1-6	TGTGCCAGCAGCCCTGGCCCCCCGGGGTATTCACCCCTCCACTTT	CASSPGPPGYSPLHF
-	-	TRBV12-5	TRBJ1-1	TGTGCTAGTGGTTTGGACTGGGGTGTAGACACTGAAGCTTTCTTT	CASGLDWGVDTEAFF
-	-	TRBV9	TRBJ2-1	TGTGCCAGCAGCCCCCGTAAGGGGCTGGGAGAGCAGTTCTTC	CASSPRKGLGEQFF